Listed below are T cell receptor beta chains from one sample, sequenced in a study of PD-1 blockade in classical Hodgkin lymphoma. TCRdb keeps only in-frame clones here, not all; method: immunoSEQ multiplex PCR. The sample gives approximately 70,000 clones, about 93% of which show up once; around 2.5% is in the top ten. Source material: peripheral blood mononuclear cells (PBMCs). The receptor source for this set is a human donor with classical Hodgkin lymphoma. Each CDR3 is given with its conserved first and last residue. A D gene is named only where the DNA matches it firmly. Size tells how often a clone was seen (once, few, many) or the class of an expanded clone, and some rows leave it out.

d_call j_call v_call clone_size cdr3_nt cdr3_aa
TRBD1 TRBJ1-3 TRBV18 NA TGTGCCAGCTCACCACAGGGGGCGTCGTCTGGAAACACCATATATTTT CASSPQGASSGNTIYF
NA TRBJ2-2 TRBV5-4 NA TGTGCCAGCAGCTTGGAGGGGGTGAACACCGGGGAGCTGTTTTTT CASSLEGVNTGELFF
NA TRBJ2-1 TRBV19 NA TGTGCCAGTAGTACGTCCGGGACCCCGCGGGTGGGTGAGCAGTTCTTC CASSTSGTPRVGEQFF
NA TRBJ2-2 TRBV29-1 NA TGCAGCGTTGAAGATCCGGGGAGATACACCGGGGAGCTGTTTTTT CSVEDPGRYTGELFF
NA TRBJ2-2 TRBV4-3 NA TGCGCCAGCAGCCAAGTGCAGGAGTCGGCCGCCGGGGAGCTGTTTTTT CASSQVQESAAGELFF
NA TRBJ2-2 TRBV6-6 NA TGTGCCAGCAGTTTCGGCGGGGAGCTGTTTTTT CASSFGGELFF
NA TRBJ1-4 TRBV25-1 NA TGTGCCAGCGGAAGGGGAGGGGAAAAACTGTTTTTT CASGRGGEKLFF
NA TRBJ1-2 TRBV5-1 once TGCGCCAGCAGCTACCACGGACCGTATGGCTACACCTTC CASSYHGPYGYTF
NA TRBJ1-1 TRBV28 NA TGTGCCAGCAGTTTATCCCGTCAGGGAGTCGAGGACACTGAAGCTTTCTTT CASSLSRQGVEDTEAFF
NA TRBJ1-6 TRBV10-3 NA TGTGCCATCAGTGAGTCTATTGGGAGCTCCTATAATTCACCCCTCCACTTT CAISESIGSSYNSPLHF
TRBD1 TRBJ2-5 TRBV2 NA TGTGCCAGCAGTGTGACAGGGTCGGGGGAGACCCAGTACTTC CASSVTGSGETQYF
TRBD2 TRBJ2-5 TRBV5-4 NA TGTGCCAGCACCGGGGGGGCGGGAGTTGGACAAGAGACCCAGTACTTC CASTGGAGVGQETQYF
TRBD2 TRBJ2-4 TRBV7-2 NA TGTGCCAGCACATGGGGACTAGCGGAGCCGGTGGGGGCCAAAAACATTCAGTACTTC CASTWGLAEPVGAKNIQYF
TRBD1 TRBJ2-2 TRBV6-1 few TGTGCCAGCAGTAGACAGGGGGGGGCGCCCGGGGAGCTGTTTTTT CASSRQGGAPGELFF
TRBD1 TRBJ2-5 TRBV5-4 NA TGTGCCAGCAGCAAGGGACAGGCCTTTACCCAAGAGACCCAGTACTTC CASSKGQAFTQETQYF
NA TRBJ1-2 TRBV7-9 NA TGTGCCAGCAGCTTATGGGTGTACAGGGATGATCAAGGCTACACCTTC CASSLWVYRDDQGYTF
TRBD2 TRBJ2-4 TRBV28 few TGTGCCAGCATTGAGGGAGGGCCAAAAAACATTCAGTACTTC CASIEGGPKNIQYF
NA TRBJ2-1 TRBV7-2 once TGTGCCAGCAGCTCCGTGTCTGAGCAGTTCTTC CASSSVSEQFF
NA TRBJ2-7 TRBV2 NA TGTGCCAGCAGTCGTGACAGAGAATACGAGCAGTACTTC CASSRDREYEQYF
NA TRBJ1-2 TRBV6-6 once TGTGCCAGCAGTTACGGGCAGTACTCTTATGGCTACACCTTC CASSYGQYSYGYTF
NA TRBJ1-4 TRBV20-1 NA TGCAGTGCTAGAAGCCGTGAAAAACTGTTTTTT CSARSREKLFF
TRBD2 TRBJ2-1 TRBV11-3 few TGTGCCAGCAGCCCGGGACTAGGAGACTTACAGTTCTTC CASSPGLGDLQFF
TRBD2 TRBJ2-1 TRBV7-2 NA TGTGCCAGCAGCTTAGCCGGGACTAGAGTAACCTACAATGAGCAGTTCTTC CASSLAGTRVTYNEQFF
NA TRBJ2-5 TRBV4-2 NA TGTGCCAGCAGCCAAGACAGGCAAGAGACCCAGTACTTC CASSQDRQETQYF
NA TRBJ1-5 TRBV27 few TGTGCCAGCAGTTTCGATAGCAATCAGCCCCAGCATTTT CASSFDSNQPQHF
TRBD1 TRBJ2-4 TRBV11-2 NA TGTGCCAGCACCCGGACAGGAAACATTCAGTACTTC CASTRTGNIQYF
NA TRBJ1-1 TRBV11-3 NA TGTGCCAGCAGCTTTGGGGGGGGTCTGGACACTGAAGCTTTCTTT CASSFGGGLDTEAFF
NA TRBJ1-3 TRBV7-2 NA TGTGCCAGCAGCTTTGACAGGTCTGGAAACACCATATATTTT CASSFDRSGNTIYF
NA TRBJ1-4 TRBV6-5 NA TGTGCCAGCAGCCCGGACAGTTATGAAAAACTGTTTTTT CASSPDSYEKLFF
NA TRBJ1-2 TRBV9 NA TGTGCCAGCAGCGTAGACCGTCAGGGATCCGGCTACACCTTC CASSVDRQGSGYTF
TRBD1 TRBJ1-4 TRBV2 NA TGTGCCAGCAGCACCGGGACAGGGGGAGGCGGTGAAAAACTGTTTTTT CASSTGTGGGGEKLFF
NA TRBJ2-2 TRBV11-3 NA TGTGCCAGCAGCTTAGAAACCGGGGAGCTGTTTTTT CASSLETGELFF
NA TRBJ1-1 TRBV27 NA TGTGCCAGCAGTTTTGAGGCGACTGCGGGTGGCACTGAAGCTTTCTTT CASSFEATAGGTEAFF
NA TRBJ2-5 TRBV7-9 once TGTGCCGGCAGCAGGCAAGAGATAACCCAGTACTTC CAGSRQEITQYF
TRBD1 TRBJ2-6 TRBV4-3 NA TGCGCCAGCAGCACAACAGGGGGCTCTGGGGCCAACGTCCTGACTTTC CASSTTGGSGANVLTF
NA TRBJ1-1 TRBV7-9 NA TGTGCCAGCAGCTTTGGCCGGAACACTGAAGCTTTCTTT CASSFGRNTEAFF
NA TRBJ2-7 TRBV5-6 NA TGTGCCAGCAGCTCCATCCCGCCGCGGTGGGCCTACGAGCAGTACTTC CASSSIPPRWAYEQYF
NA TRBJ2-5 TRBV18 NA TGTGCCAGCTCACCAGGGGAAGAGACCCAGTACTTC CASSPGEETQYF
NA TRBJ2-2 TRBV10-1 NA TGCGCCAGCAGTGAGGGGTTTCGGCTAGTTGGGACCGGGGAGCTGTTTTTT CASSEGFRLVGTGELFF
NA TRBJ1-2 TRBV5-1 once TGCGCCAGCAGCTTGGTGGGGCGGGGGAACTATGGCTACACCTTC CASSLVGRGNYGYTF
NA TRBJ2-1 TRBV5-1 NA TGCGCCAGCAGCGCACTGGGCGGGGAAAACAATGAGCAGTTCTTC CASSALGGENNEQFF
TRBD2 TRBJ2-2 TRBV27 NA TGTGCCAGCAGGTCGGGAGGTAGCACCGGGGAGCTGTTTTTT CASRSGGSTGELFF
NA TRBJ1-2 TRBV25-1 NA TGTGCCAGCAGTGAATGGTCTGGGATTGGCTACACCTTC CASSEWSGIGYTF
NA TRBJ2-5 TRBV21-1 NA TGTGCCAGCAGCAATGGGGACCCCGTAAGGTCCGCTCAAGAGACCCAGTACTTC CASSNGDPVRSAQETQYF
TRBD1 TRBJ1-5 TRBV28 NA TGTGCCAGCAGTACAACCGGGACAGGCTCCAGTCAGCCCCAGCATTTT CASSTTGTGSSQPQHF
TRBD2 TRBJ2-3 TRBV4-1 NA TGCGCCAGCAGCCCAGAAAAGAGCGGGAGAAGGACAGATACGCAGTATTTT CASSPEKSGRRTDTQYF
NA TRBJ1-1 TRBV30 NA TGTGCCTGGAGACTAACCAGGGGAACTGAAGCTTTCTTT CAWRLTRGTEAFF